Here is one T cell receptor beta chain with its context. The data stem from a study of blood T cell repertoires in COVID-19. Overall study context: The United States, Italy and Spain were the sources of the acute and convalescent COVID-19 samples. T cells, B-cell-depleted T cells, or PBMCs supplied cDNA or gDNA.

The CDR3 length is 12 residues. The germline V gene encodes CDR1 SGHRS and CDR2 YFSETQ. Trimming removed 4 bases from V and 7 bases from J; junction bases left unmatched: 2. In the original analysis: Cell counts per sample came from amplifying reference gene primers. Data came from immunoSEQ multiplex PCR; TCRdb stores just in-frame clones and leaves some out. V and J calls and clone size follow that table, whereas D and trimming were derived from the DNA. The sample has roughly 330,000 clones, 80% to 90% seen once. Input material: peripheral blood. The TCR sequence derives from a young man who had recovered from COVID-19. The chain combines TRBV5-1 with TRBJ2-1; 7 bases map to TRBD2. The CDR3: CASSGEGNEQFF. CDR3 nucleotide sequence: TGCGCCAGCAGCGGGGAGGGAAATGAGCAGTTCTTC.